A selection of T cell receptor beta chains follows, all from one sample in a study of CD8 T cells in Susac syndrome. A single record per CDR3 protein comes from TCRdb applying MiXCR to the immunoSEQ multiplex PCR reads. The sample gives 100,000 to 150,000 distinct CDR3 sequences, approximately 96% of which show up once; approximately 0.22% is in the top ten. Input material: CD8+ T cells from PBMCs. These TCRs come from a human donor with Susac syndrome. The CDR3 runs from the conserved cysteine through the conserved F or W. A D gene is named only where the DNA matches it firmly. Clone size is stated in some rows and not others, as once, few, many or a class when expanded.

D gene,J gene,V gene,clone size,CDR3 DNA,CDR3 protein
-,TRBJ2-3,TRBV12-3/TRBV12-4,-,TGTGCCAGTCGAGTGGCAAACACAGATACGCAGTATTTT,CASRVANTDTQYF
-,TRBJ2-1,TRBV19,-,TGTGCCAGTAGTTATTCCGGGAGCGCAATGAAGGGTCTGTTCTTC,CASSYSGSAMKGLFF
-,TRBJ2-1,TRBV20-1,-,TGCAGTGCTAGAGTCGTCCAACTCGGCAATGAGCAGTTCTTC,CSARVVQLGNEQFF
TRBD2,TRBJ2-1,TRBV12-3/TRBV12-4,few,TGTGCCAGCAGTTGGACTAGCGGGTACAATGAGCAGTTCTTC,CASSWTSGYNEQFF
TRBD2,TRBJ2-5,TRBV5-6,-,TGTGCCAGCAGCTTGGCCCTAGCGGGGGTAAAACAAGAGACCCAGTACTTC,CASSLALAGVKQETQYF
-,TRBJ2-2,TRBV5-1,-,TGCGCCAGCAGCTTTACTAGCGAGGGGGACACCGGGGAGCTGTTTTTT,CASSFTSEGDTGELFF
-,TRBJ2-1,TRBV3-1,-,TGTGCCAGCGGCGGGATTCGCTACAATGAGCAGTTCTTC,CASGGIRYNEQFF
-,TRBJ1-1,TRBV5-1,once,TGCGCCAGCAGCTTGGCGGGGGTATCGAACACTGAAGCTTTCTTT,CASSLAGVSNTEAFF
-,TRBJ1-1,TRBV7-9,-,TGTGCCAGCAGCGCCGAACGGGGCCTAAACACTGAAGCTTTCTTT,CASSAERGLNTEAFF
-,TRBJ1-1,TRBV6-5,-,TGTGCCAGCAGCCAACGAGGGGACACTGAAGCTTTCTTT,CASSQRGDTEAFF
-,TRBJ2-5,TRBV14,-,TGTGCCAGCAGCCAAGATGCGGCGGTACAAGAGACCCAGTACTTC,CASSQDAAVQETQYF
-,TRBJ1-1,TRBV6-5,once,TGTGCCAGCAGTAAGCAGGAGAACACTGAAGCTTTCTTT,CASSKQENTEAFF
TRBD1,TRBJ2-7,TRBV28,-,TGTGCCAGCAGTGAAAAGGACAGGGAGGTGGCCGAGCAGTACTTC,CASSEKDREVAEQYF
-,TRBJ2-3,TRBV29-1,once,TGCAGTTCAGGCAGCCCGAAGTGGGGGCAGTATTTT,CSSGSPKWGQYF
TRBD2,TRBJ2-1,TRBV12-3/TRBV12-4,-,TGTGCCAGCAGTTCCTCAGGACTAGCCCATGAGCAGTTCTTC,CASSSSGLAHEQFF
-,TRBJ2-5,TRBV9,-,TGTGCCAGCAGCGGTGGGGGGCTCCAAGAGACCCAGTACTTC,CASSGGGLQETQYF
-,TRBJ2-7,TRBV12-3/TRBV12-4,-,TGTGCCAGCAGTTCCGGGACTTATAAATACGAGCAGTACTTC,CASSSGTYKYEQYF
-,TRBJ1-1,TRBV28,-,TGTGCCAGCAGTTTGGAGAACACTGAAGCTTTCTTT,CASSLENTEAFF
TRBD2,TRBJ2-1,TRBV13,-,TGTGCCAGCAGCCCCCAACTAGCGGGGGCTGACAATGAGCAGTTCTTC,CASSPQLAGADNEQFF
-,TRBJ2-2,TRBV9,-,TGTGCCAGCAGCTTAGATTTTAGGGGGAACACCGGGGAGCTGTTTTTT,CASSLDFRGNTGELFF
-,TRBJ2-1,TRBV24-1,-,TGTGCCACCCGCTACGGGGGTGAGCAGTTCTTC,CATRYGGEQFF
TRBD1,TRBJ1-1,TRBV6-5,-,TGTGCCAGCAGCATCGGACAGGGTGAAGCTTTCTTT,CASSIGQGEAFF
TRBD1,TRBJ1-1,TRBV30,-,TGTGCCTGGAGTGACGGGACAGGGAGGACTGAAGCTTTCTTT,CAWSDGTGRTEAFF
-,TRBJ1-4,TRBV30,-,TGTGCCTGGAGCGAAGGGGAGGGATGGGAAAAACTGTTTTTT,CAWSEGEGWEKLFF
-,TRBJ2-7,TRBV29-1,once,TGCAGCGTGGGGGGTAGCTACGAGCAGTACTTC,CSVGGSYEQYF
TRBD2,TRBJ2-1,TRBV6-2/TRBV6-3,-,TGTGCCAGCAGTTATGGGACTAGCGGGAGTGCCTATGAGCAGTTCTTC,CASSYGTSGSAYEQFF
TRBD1,TRBJ1-1,TRBV30,-,TGTGCCTGGAGTGACCCTGGGACAGGGGCCACTGAAGCTTTCTTT,CAWSDPGTGATEAFF
-,TRBJ2-2,TRBV4-2,-,TGTGCCAGCAGCCAAGTAAAGGGGGCGGGGACCGGGGAGCTGTTTTTT,CASSQVKGAGTGELFF
-,TRBJ2-3,TRBV18,-,TGTGCCAGCTCCCGATCAGATACGCAGTATTTT,CASSRSDTQYF
-,TRBJ2-1,TRBV4-3,-,TGCGCCAGCAGCCAAGTACGAGGGATTGGGAATGAGCAGTTCTTC,CASSQVRGIGNEQFF
-,TRBJ1-1,TRBV6-5,-,TGTGCCAGCAGTCACTCAGGGACCGACCCTGGTTGGACTGAAGCTTTCTTT,CASSHSGTDPGWTEAFF
-,TRBJ2-7,TRBV27,-,TGTGCCAGCAGTTCAGGCAGGCTCTACGAGCAGTACTTC,CASSSGRLYEQYF
-,TRBJ2-7,TRBV4-1,-,TGCGCCAGCAGCCAAGAGGGGGGTACCCCTTGGTACGAGCAGTACTTC,CASSQEGGTPWYEQYF
-,TRBJ2-7,TRBV3-1,few,TGTGCCAGCAGCCAATCCCGATACGAAGCTAACCCGTACGAGCAGTACTTC,CASSQSRYEANPYEQYF
-,TRBJ1-6,TRBV4-2,-,TGTGCCAGCAGCCAACGGACTGATAATTCACCCCTCCACTTT,CASSQRTDNSPLHF
-,TRBJ1-1,TRBV7-9,-,TGTGCCAGCAGCCCGGAAATGAGTCCTGAAGCTTTCTTT,CASSPEMSPEAFF
-,TRBJ1-1,TRBV3-1,-,TGTGCCAGCAGCCAAGATGAGAACGGGAACACTGAAGCTTTCTTT,CASSQDENGNTEAFF
-,TRBJ1-2,TRBV19,-,TGTGCCAGTAGTATAGCCCTGTACAGGGTTTGGTATGGCTACACCTTC,CASSIALYRVWYGYTF
TRBD1,TRBJ2-1,TRBV4-1,-,TGCGCCAGCAGCCGAGGTCAATCGACAGGGGGACATGAGCAGTTCTTC,CASSRGQSTGGHEQFF
-,TRBJ1-1,TRBV7-8,-,TGTGCCAGCAGCGGAGGAGGGCAGGACACTGAAGCTTTCTTT,CASSGGGQDTEAFF
-,TRBJ1-5,TRBV5-6,-,TGTGCCAGCAGCTTGGCGACAGGTAGGCAGCCCCAGCATTTT,CASSLATGRQPQHF
-,TRBJ2-1,TRBV14,-,TGTGCCAGCAGCCAAGAACGAACCTACAATGAGCAGTTCTTC,CASSQERTYNEQFF
-,TRBJ1-2,TRBV2,-,TGTGCCAGCAGCGGAGGAGGGGTCACTGCCACCTTC,CASSGGGVTATF
TRBD1,TRBJ1-1,TRBV25-1,-,TGTGCCAGCAGTGAAGGGACAGCAGTGAACACTGAAGCTTTCTTT,CASSEGTAVNTEAFF
-,TRBJ2-3,TRBV12-3/TRBV12-4,-,TGTGCCAGCAGTTTAGTGGGCGGAAGTGGGATGCAGTATTTT,CASSLVGGSGMQYF
-,TRBJ1-2,TRBV6-2/TRBV6-3,-,TGTGCCAGCAGTTACTGGGCAGGGATGAACTATGGCTACACCTTC,CASSYWAGMNYGYTF
-,TRBJ2-1,TRBV12-5,-,TGTGCTAGTGGTTTGTTCGGGCCCAATGAGCAGTTCTTC,CASGLFGPNEQFF
TRBD2,TRBJ2-3,TRBV4-2,-,TGTGCCAGCAGCCAAGATTGGCTAGCGGACACAGATACGCAGTATTTT,CASSQDWLADTDTQYF
-,TRBJ1-1,TRBV12-3/TRBV12-4,-,TGTGCCAGCAGTTTAGGACACGTTGAAGCTTTCTTT,CASSLGHVEAFF
-,TRBJ2-1,TRBV7-9,-,TGTGCCAGCAGCTCGGGACCTGAGCAGTTCTTC,CASSSGPEQFF
-,TRBJ1-3,TRBV27,-,TGTGCCAGCAGCCTGGGGGTTTCTGGAAACACCATATATTTT,CASSLGVSGNTIYF
TRBD1,TRBJ1-4,TRBV3-1,-,TGTGCCAGCAGCCAATTTTGGACAGGGGAGAGTGAAAAACTGTTTTTT,CASSQFWTGESEKLFF
-,TRBJ2-7,TRBV20-1,-,TGCAGTGCTAGAGTTACGGACTCCTACGAGCAGTACTTC,CSARVTDSYEQYF
-,TRBJ2-1,TRBV9,-,TGTGCCAGCAGCGTGACCGCCGACAGACAGTTATACAATGAGCAGTTCTTC,CASSVTADRQLYNEQFF